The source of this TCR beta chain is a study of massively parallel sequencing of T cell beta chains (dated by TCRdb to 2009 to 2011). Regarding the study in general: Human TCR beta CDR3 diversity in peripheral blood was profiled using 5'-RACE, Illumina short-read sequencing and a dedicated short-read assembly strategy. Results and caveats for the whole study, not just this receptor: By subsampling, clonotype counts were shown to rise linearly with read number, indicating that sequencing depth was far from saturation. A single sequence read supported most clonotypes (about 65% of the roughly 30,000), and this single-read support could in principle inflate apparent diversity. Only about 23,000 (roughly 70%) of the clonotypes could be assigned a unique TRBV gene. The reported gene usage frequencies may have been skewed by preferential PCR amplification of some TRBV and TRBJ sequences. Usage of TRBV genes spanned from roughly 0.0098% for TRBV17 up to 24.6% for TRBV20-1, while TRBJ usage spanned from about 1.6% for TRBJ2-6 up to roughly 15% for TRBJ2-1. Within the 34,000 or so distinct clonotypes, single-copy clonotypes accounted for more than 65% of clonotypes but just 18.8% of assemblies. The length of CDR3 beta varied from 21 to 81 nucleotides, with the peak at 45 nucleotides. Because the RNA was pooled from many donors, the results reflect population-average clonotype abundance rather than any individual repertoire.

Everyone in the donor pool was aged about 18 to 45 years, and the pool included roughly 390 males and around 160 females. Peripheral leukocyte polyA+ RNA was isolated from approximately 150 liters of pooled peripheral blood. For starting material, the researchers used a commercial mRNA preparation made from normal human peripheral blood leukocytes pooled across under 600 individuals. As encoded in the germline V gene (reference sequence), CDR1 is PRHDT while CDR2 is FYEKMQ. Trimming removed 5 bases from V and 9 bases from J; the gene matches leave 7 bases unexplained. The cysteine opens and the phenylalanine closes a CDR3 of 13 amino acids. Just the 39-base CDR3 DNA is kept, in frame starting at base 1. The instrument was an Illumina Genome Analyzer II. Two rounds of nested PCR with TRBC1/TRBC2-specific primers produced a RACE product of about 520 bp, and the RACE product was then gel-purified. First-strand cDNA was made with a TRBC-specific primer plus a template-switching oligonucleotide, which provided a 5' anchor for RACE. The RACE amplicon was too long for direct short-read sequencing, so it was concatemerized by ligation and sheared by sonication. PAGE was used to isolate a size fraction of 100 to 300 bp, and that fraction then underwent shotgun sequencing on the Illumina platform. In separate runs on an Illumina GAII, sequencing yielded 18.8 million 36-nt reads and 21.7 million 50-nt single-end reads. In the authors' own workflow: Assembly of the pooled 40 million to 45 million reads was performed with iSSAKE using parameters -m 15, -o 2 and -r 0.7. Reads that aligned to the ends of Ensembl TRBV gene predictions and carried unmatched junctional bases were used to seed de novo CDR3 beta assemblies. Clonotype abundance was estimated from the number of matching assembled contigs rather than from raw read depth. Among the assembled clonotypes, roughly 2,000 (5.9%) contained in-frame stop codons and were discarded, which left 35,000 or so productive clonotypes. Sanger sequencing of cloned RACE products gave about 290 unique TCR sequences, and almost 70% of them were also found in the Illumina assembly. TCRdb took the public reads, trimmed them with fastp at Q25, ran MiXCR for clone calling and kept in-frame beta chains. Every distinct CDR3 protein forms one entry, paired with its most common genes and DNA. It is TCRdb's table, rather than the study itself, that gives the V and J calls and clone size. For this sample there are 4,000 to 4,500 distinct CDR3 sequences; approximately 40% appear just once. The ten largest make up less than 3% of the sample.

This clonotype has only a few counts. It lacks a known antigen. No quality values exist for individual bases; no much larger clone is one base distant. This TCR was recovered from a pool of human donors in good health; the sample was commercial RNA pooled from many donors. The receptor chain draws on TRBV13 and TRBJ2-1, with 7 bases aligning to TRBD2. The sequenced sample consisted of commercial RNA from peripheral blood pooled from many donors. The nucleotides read TGTGCCAGCAGCACCGGGCCTAGCGGTGAGCAGTTCTTC. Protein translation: CASSTGPSGEQFF.